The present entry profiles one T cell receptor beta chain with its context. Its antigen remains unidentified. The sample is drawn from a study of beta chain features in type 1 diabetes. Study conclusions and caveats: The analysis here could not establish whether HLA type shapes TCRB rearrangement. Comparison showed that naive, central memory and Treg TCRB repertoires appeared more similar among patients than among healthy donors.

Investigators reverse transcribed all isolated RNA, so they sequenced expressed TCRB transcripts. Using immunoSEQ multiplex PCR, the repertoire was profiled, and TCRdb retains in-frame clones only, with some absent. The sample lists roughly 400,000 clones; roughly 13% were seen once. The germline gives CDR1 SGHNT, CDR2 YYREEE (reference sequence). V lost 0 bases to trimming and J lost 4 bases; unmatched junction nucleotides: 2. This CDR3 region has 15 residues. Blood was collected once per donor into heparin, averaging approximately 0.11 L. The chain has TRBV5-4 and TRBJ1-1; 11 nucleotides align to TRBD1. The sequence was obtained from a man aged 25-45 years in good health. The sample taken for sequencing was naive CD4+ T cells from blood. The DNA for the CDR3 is TGTGCCAGCAGCTTGGACGGGACAGGGGGCACTGAAGCTTTCTTT. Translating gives CASSLDGTGGTEAFF.